This TCR beta chain comes out of a study of T cells in localized non-small cell lung cancer. Study observations and caveats: For the top 100 tumor clones, a median roughly 53 also appeared in adjacent lung. Higher T cell density in the blood was associated with longer overall survival, whereas higher adjacent-lung clonality associated with shorter survival. The study sequenced only one region of the tumor. As a result, intratumor heterogeneity could not be excluded and remains possible. Tumor trailed uninvolved adjacent lung in T cell clonality, which peaked there.

This clone has a handful of counts. Its matching antigen is unknown. TCRdb's copy holds only in-frame clones and misses some; the assay was immunoSEQ multiplex PCR. The sample shows 60,000 to 85,000 clones, roughly 90% of them seen only once. The CDR3 is made up of 14 amino acids. The V end was cut by 10 bases, the J end by 2 bases, with 18 bases between. The germline V gene encodes CDR1 MNHNS and CDR2 SASEGT. The input for sequencing was peripheral blood, taken before any cancer treatment. This rearrangement joins TRBV6-1 to TRBJ2-7; a possible D gene is TRBD2 (6 bases). The receptor's source is a male donor aged 60 or over with stage III squamous cell lung carcinoma. Here the CDR3 DNA reads TGTGCCACTTCCGGGACTGAACGTCCCTACGAGCAGTACTTC. Translated, it gives CATSGTERPYEQYF.